A single sample gave rise to the 14 T cell receptor beta chains below, sequenced in a study of neurological immune-mediated disorders. TCRdb reprocessed the 5' RACE reads via MiXCR and lists one record per CDR3 protein. The data show approximately 82,000 distinct CDR3 sequences, 13% seen once. Noted time point: longitudinal time-point 2. Material: PBMCs. The receptors derive from a female donor with HTLV-1-associated myelopathy (HAM/TSP).

This clonotype was observed at least ten times. The chain links TRBV12-3 or TRBV12-4 to TRBJ2-1; D is unresolved. The CDR3 runs 11 residues. The ends were cut back, 6 bases at V and 10 bases at J, with 10 bases in the middle. The DNA for the CDR3 is TGTGCCAGCAGCCCGCATGGAGAGCAGTTCTTC. Its protein product is CASSPHGEQFF.

The chain is built from TRBV15 and TRBJ1-3; possible D gene TRBD1, 5 bases. CDR1 and CDR2 from the germline V gene are LNHNV and YYDKDF (reference sequence). V lost 3 bases, J lost 3 bases, and 9 bases lay in between. The CDR3 is made up of 14 amino acids. CDR3 coding DNA: TGTGCCACCAGCAGTCGAGGGGATGGAAACACCATATATTTT. As protein: CATSSRGDGNTIYF.

This clonotype was seen at least ten times. The J gene is TRBJ2-1, the V gene TRBV28; D is perhaps TRBD1 (6 bases). V was trimmed by 6 bases and J by 7 bases, leaving 10 bases between them. CDR3 size: 12 residues. Per germline, CDR1 MDHEN and CDR2 SYDVKM. CDR3 sequence: CASRSRGNEQFF. CDR3 sequence (DNA): TGTGCCAGCAGATCCAGGGGTAATGAGCAGTTCTTC.

Ten or more counts support this clonotype. This chain links TRBV5-1 with TRBJ1-4; D might be TRBD1 (6 bases). Germline values: CDR1 SGHRS, CDR2 YFSETQ. The CDR3 is 16 residues long. Trimming stripped 4 bases from V and 0 bases from J, with 13 bases between. CDR3: CASSPEGEPTNEKLFF. CDR3 DNA sequence: TGCGCCAGCAGCCCGGAGGGGGAGCCAACTAATGAAAAACTGTTTTTT.

This clonotype has only a few counts. This chain connects TRBV20-1 to TRBJ2-3; tentative D call: TRBD2 (5 bases). V gave up 6 bases and J gave up 3 bases, with 10 bases separating them. The germline gives CDR1 DFQATT, CDR2 SNEGSKA (reference sequence). The CDR3 sequence is 12 residues long. CDR3 sequence: CSAVGGTDTQYF. The CDR3 DNA reads TGCAGTGCCGTAGGCGGGACAGATACGCAGTATTTT.

The V and J genes are TRBV24-1 and TRBJ2-7; the D is unclear. Trimming left V 4 bases short and J 0 bases short, with 6 bases between. The length of the CDR3 is 13 residues. Germline CDR1 reads KGHDR; CDR2 reads SFDVKD. Written as DNA, the CDR3 is TGTGCCACCAGTGACGCAGGCTCCTACGAGCAGTACTTC. Protein sequence: CATSDAGSYEQYF.

This clonotype was detected many times. This chain connects TRBV6-2 or TRBV6-3 to TRBJ2-7; D is perhaps TRBD1 (5 bases). Germline V CDR1 and CDR2: MNHEY, SVGEGT. This CDR3 is 11 amino acids long. Trimming pared 6 bases from V and 5 bases from J, leaving 8 bases between. The CDR3 sequence is CASSDSHEQYF. CDR3 DNA: TGTGCCAGCAGCGACAGCCACGAGCAGTACTTC.

This clonotype was recorded many times. The chain uses TRBV12-3 or TRBV12-4 and TRBJ2-1, with D maybe TRBD1 (5 bases). CDR3 length: 10 residues. V dropped 6 bases and J dropped 9 bases, with 6 bases sitting between them. CDR3 sequence (DNA): TGTGCCAGCAGCAGGGTTGAGCAGTTCTTC. Residues: CASSRVEQFF.

As for this clonotype: Possible read error: a much larger clone is one base away. The chain combines TRBV2 with TRBJ2-1; D remains ambiguous. The length of the CDR3 is 17 residues. V lost 1 base, J lost 3 bases, and 16 bases lay in between. Germline V CDR1 and CDR2: SNHLY, FYNNEI. The CDR3 loop is CASSEVAWKGGYNEQFF. CDR3 nucleotides: TGTGCCAGCAGTGAAGTTGCTTGGAAGGGCGGCTACAATGAGCAGTTCTTC.

In its sample, this clonotype was seen a few times. The chain employs TRBV20-1 and TRBJ2-3; 8 bases match TRBD2. V dropped 3 bases and J dropped 4; count of bases not matched to a gene: 9. CDR3 length: 15 amino acids. The germline V gene has CDR1 DFQATT and CDR2 SNEGSKA (reference sequence). CDR3 sequence reads: CSASGSGGSADTQYF. The CDR3 bases are TGCAGTGCTAGCGGCAGCGGGGGAAGTGCAGATACGCAGTATTTT.

This clonotype has a handful of counts. V usage is TRBV27 and J usage is TRBJ1-5; perhaps TRBD1 as D (5 bases). CDR3 length: 14 residues. Germline V gene lookup returns CDR1 MNHEY and CDR2 SMNVEV (reference sequence). Trimming left V 5 bases short and J 6 bases short, with 14 bases between. CDR3 region: CASSGTLPSQPQHF. CDR3 nucleotide sequence: TGTGCCAGCAGTGGGACCTTGCCCAGTCAGCCCCAGCATTTT.

This clonotype was seen repeatedly, ten times or more. The gene calls are TRBV10-3 and TRBJ1-2; TRBD1 matches at 7 bases. The length of the CDR3 is 13 residues. Germline values: CDR1 ENHRY, CDR2 SYGVKD. Germline trimming cut 3 bases from V and 5 bases from J; bases unmatched to any gene: 3. For the CDR3, the DNA is TGTGCCATCAGTGATACAGGGGTGTATGGCTACACCTTC. Translation gives CAISDTGVYGYTF.

This clonotype has more than one count but fewer than ten. The chain uses TRBV6-2 or TRBV6-3 and TRBJ2-5; perhaps D is TRBD1 or TRBD2 (6 bases each). Deletions cut 2 bases from V and 5 bases from J, with 12 bases between. The length of the CDR3 is 14 residues. Germline CDR1 and CDR2: MNHEY and SVGEGT. CDR3: CASSYRGHSETQYF. DNA for the CDR3: TGTGCCAGCAGTTACCGGGGGCACTCCGAGACCCAGTACTTC.

In regard to this clonotype: A clone one base away is much larger, so this may be a read error. V is TRBV7-3 and J is TRBJ2-2, with 10 bases that match TRBD1. Germline-derived CDR1 and CDR2 are SGHTA and FQGTGA. This CDR3 has 15 amino acids. The CDR3 DNA reads TGTGTCAGCAGCTTGGACAGGGGGAAGACCGGGGAGCTGTTTTTT. Amino acids: CVSSLDRGKTGELFF. Combining the CDR3 with reference TRBV7-3 and TRBJ2-2 gives the whole variable domain GAGVSQTPSNKVTEKGKYVELRCDPISGHTALYWYRQSLGQGPEFLIYFQGTGAADDSGLPNDRFFAVRPEGSVSTLKIQRTERGDSAVYLCVSSLDRGKTGELFFGEGSRLTVL.